This T cell receptor beta chain derives from a study of cytomegalovirus exposure and HLA in healthy donors. The CDR3 spans 14 residues. Trimming pared 3 bases from V and 6 bases from J, leaving 13 bases between. The germline gives CDR1 MNHEY, CDR2 SMNVEV (reference sequence). PCR amplification relied on 60 Vbeta primers (plus 13 Jbeta primers). Sequencing was performed with immunoSEQ multiplex PCR; in TCRdb, only in-frame clones are kept and a portion is missing. The table lists 150,000 to 200,000 clones, approximately 80% of them singletons, with under 2% in the top ten. The rearrangement joins TRBV27 to TRBJ2-3, with D maybe TRBD2 (7 bases). The specimen sequenced was PBMCs. The TCR sequence derives from a young man in good health and CMV-seronegative. CDR3 sequence (DNA): TGTGCCAGCAGTTTCGGGGGGCCAAAGGATACGCAGTATTTT. This encodes CASSFGGPKDTQYF.